This T cell receptor (beta chain) is from a study of cytotoxic CD8 clonotypes in ibrutinib-treated CLL (dated by TCRdb to the early 2020s). About the full investigation: In this cohort, about 15 patients were treatment-naive and 11 to 12 were relapsed/refractory, while approximately 18 had unmutated IGHV. Response samples were obtained after a median of roughly 13 months of treatment, with a range of roughly 6 to 36 months. Cryopreserved peripheral blood mononuclear cells were obtained before treatment, at response, and at either sustained remission or disease progression. Every remission and progressive disease sample was obtained while ibrutinib was still being received by the patients. Of the approximately 86 participants in the trial, roughly 26 had longitudinal samples available. Partial responses were observed in 24 patients and complete responses in 2; after a median follow-up of around 68 months, remission was maintained in 14 patients and progression was observed in 12. Samples averaged approximately 250,000 productive templates and around 91,000 productive rearrangements. On the study overall, not on this receptor specifically: At baseline, clonality was higher than in age-matched healthy donors and showed a strong correlation with circulating CD8+ T-cell counts. Public clonotypes were rare and either shrank or stayed stable during treatment, and the rise in clonality at ibrutinib response reflected expansion of private clonotypes. At ibrutinib response clonality went up, during sustained remission it held steady, and at progression it dropped back toward baseline. Sampling times were not matched between sustained-remission and progressing patients, and lymph node repertoires were not studied.

CDR1 and CDR2, per the germline V gene, are SGHDT and YYEEEE. Counted from cysteine to phenylalanine, this CDR3 has 13 amino acids. Left in the record is the CDR3 DNA by itself, 39 bases read in frame from the first base. The V end loses 2 bases and the J end loses 1 base, and a stretch of 6 bases separates them. In its sample, this clone was seen many times. The antigen it binds to is not known. Per-base quality was not reported, and no clone a single base away is much larger than it. On a MiSeq, deep resolution sequencing aimed for a depth between 1 in 1 million and 1 in 200,000 T cells, with each clonotype covered 10x on average. The immunoSEQ hsTCRB Kit was used to generate TCR beta libraries. The authors' analysis ran thus. Data were analyzed with ImmunoSEQ Data Assistant and ImmunoSEQ Analyzer, with V, D and J genes assigned per IMGT definitions. Clonality, which ranges from 0 to 1, was calculated by subtracting the normalized Shannon entropy of productive rearrangement frequencies from one. Only overrepresented clonotypes making up at least 0.05% of each patient's repertoire were included in the public clonotype analysis. Repertoires from some 14 age-matched healthy donors in immuneACCESS were used as clonality controls. TCRdb provides this immuneACCESS table in a form limited to in-frame rearrangements. Some clones are lacking; in checked studies, under half of them reflect an unresolved V gene, and why the rest are absent is not known. Clonal size and the V and J genes are those of that table, whereas D and trimming came from the DNA. The sample yields tens of thousands of clones; roughly three fifths were counted once. The top ten hold over 20% of the sample.

The time point label of this sample denotes: around 25 months on ibrutinib. For TCR beta library preparation, approximately 2 micrograms of genomic DNA was extracted from cryopreserved PBMCs. Longitudinal blood samples from CLL patients on ibrutinib monotherapy were analyzed using high-throughput TCR beta sequencing. The patients were enrolled in a single-center, open-label phase 2 trial of ibrutinib monotherapy. This chain is built from TRBV5-6 and TRBJ1-1; the D gene lacks a confident call. This receptor was obtained from a human donor with chronic lymphocytic leukemia. The sequencing here drew on PBMCs, taken after 24 months of ibrutinib treatment. The DNA sequence reads TGTGCCAGCAGCTTTCGGGGGAACACTGAAGCTTTCTTT. Translated, it reads CASSFRGNTEAFF. Here the CDR3 is joined to the reference TRBV5-6 and TRBJ1-1 genes, and the full variable domain is: DAGVTQSPTHLIKTRGQQVTLRCSPKSGHDTVSWYQQALGQGPQFIFQYYEEEERQRGNFPDRFSGHQFPNYSSELNVNALLLGDSALYLCASSFRGNTEAFFGQGTRLTVV.